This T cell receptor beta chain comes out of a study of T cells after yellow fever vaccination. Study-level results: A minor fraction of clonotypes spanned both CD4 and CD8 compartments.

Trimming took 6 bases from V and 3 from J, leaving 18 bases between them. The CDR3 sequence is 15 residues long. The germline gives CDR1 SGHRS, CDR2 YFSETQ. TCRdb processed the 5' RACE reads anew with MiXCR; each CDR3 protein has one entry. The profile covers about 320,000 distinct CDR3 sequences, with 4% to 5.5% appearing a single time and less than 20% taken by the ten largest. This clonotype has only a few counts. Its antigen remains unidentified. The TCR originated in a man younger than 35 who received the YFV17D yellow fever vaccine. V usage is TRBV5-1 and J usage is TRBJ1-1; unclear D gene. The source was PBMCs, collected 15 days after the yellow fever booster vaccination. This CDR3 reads CASNTANQIYTEAFF. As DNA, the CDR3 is TGCGCCAGCAATACGGCGAATCAAATCTACACTGAAGCTTTCTTT. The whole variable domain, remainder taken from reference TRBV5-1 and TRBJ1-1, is KAGVTQTPRYLIKTRGQQVTLSCSPISGHRSVSWYQQTPGQGLQFLFEYFSETQRNKGNFPGRFSGRQFSNSRSEMNVSTLELGDSALYLCASNTANQIYTEAFFGQGTRLTVV.